A selection of T cell receptor beta chains follows, all from one sample in a study of T cell responses to AZD1222 COVID-19 vaccine. Profiled with immunoSEQ multiplex PCR; TCRdb holds only in-frame clones, not every one. In the table there are roughly 150,000 clones, around nine tenths of which are singletons. Sequenced material: peripheral blood, taken on day 0 of AZD1222 vaccination. The receptors derive from an adult in good health. Each CDR3 is given with its conserved first and last residue. The order of the fields is J gene, clone size, V gene, CDR3 protein. A clone size is listed for some rows: how often the clone was seen (once, few, many), or a class if it is expanded.

>TRBJ1-1|-|TRBV27
CASSESPGAKEAFF
>TRBJ2-3|-|TRBV5-4
CASSLVVSGGSTDTQYF
>TRBJ2-1|-|TRBV12-5
CASGLSTGLALTNEQFF
>TRBJ2-2|-|TRBV18
CASSPPDGVLTGELFF
>TRBJ2-2|-|TRBV6-5
CASSYWTSGNTGELFF
>TRBJ1-3|-|TRBV28
CASFDLSGNTIYF
>TRBJ2-5|-|TRBV27
CASSFGDRETQYF
>TRBJ2-5|-|TRBV27
CASRPVKVAANQETQYF
>TRBJ2-5|-|TRBV10-2
CASSEWTSLETQYF
>TRBJ2-1|-|TRBV29-1
CSVQRISETEQFF
>TRBJ1-5|-|TRBV27
CASSLSTGNYQPQHF
>TRBJ2-3|few|TRBV9
CASSVAGTGVDTQYF
>TRBJ1-6|-|TRBV6-1
CASSDVAGSTPLHF
>TRBJ1-5|-|TRBV7-6
CASSLNRGSIDSNQPQHF
>TRBJ2-1|-|TRBV5-1
CASSLEAGGSGDEQFF
>TRBJ2-1|-|TRBV5-1
CASSLVGMLYNEQFF
>TRBJ1-4|-|TRBV6-4
CASSDIVVGQGGEKLFF
>TRBJ2-7|-|TRBV9
CASSVGDRDEQYF
>TRBJ1-4|-|TRBV4-1
CASSQEQGGPYNEKLFF
>TRBJ1-4|-|TRBV7-9
CASSSSSGQSNEKLFF
>TRBJ2-7|-|TRBV28
CASSLKPGGYEQYF
>TRBJ2-3|-|TRBV5-8
CASSSRDREEDTQYF
>TRBJ2-1|once|TRBV24-1
CATQGGATYNEQFF
>TRBJ2-1|-|TRBV5-1
CASSLSGNEQFF
>TRBJ1-3|-|TRBV7-6
CASSLDLARKDSGNTIYF
>TRBJ2-1|few|TRBV24-1
CATSDKLAGVEHEQFF
>TRBJ1-1|-|TRBV5-1
CASSISRGDTEAFF
>TRBJ1-1|-|TRBV19
CASSIGRWGTEAFF
>TRBJ1-2|-|TRBV2
CASRRDKPYGYTF
>TRBJ1-2|-|TRBV4-2
CASSRVGTGAPYGYTF
>TRBJ2-1|-|TRBV6-5
CASSYSGDNEQFF
>TRBJ1-2|-|TRBV7-9
CASSLGSGVRYTF
>TRBJ2-1|few|TRBV4-1
CASSQAGQVGEQFF
>TRBJ1-2|once|TRBV28
CASSRGVNGYTF
>TRBJ1-1|-|TRBV9
CASSGVDSVYTEAFF
>TRBJ1-1|-|TRBV6-2/TRBV6-3
CASSFPWNTEAFF
>TRBJ1-2|-|TRBV28
CASSDNALQVYGYTF
>TRBJ1-1|few|TRBV20-1
CSAMDSEAFF
>TRBJ2-3|-|TRBV2
CASSYREGSTDTQYF
>TRBJ2-1|-|TRBV18
CASSPQIGESSYNEQFF
>TRBJ1-4|-|TRBV4-3
CASSPGQGAKLFF
>TRBJ2-7|-|TRBV7-9
CASSSADPGLAGAGEQYF
>TRBJ2-1|-|TRBV19
CASSRTSGYNEQFF
>TRBJ2-7|-|TRBV6-2/TRBV6-3
CASSKQGVRYEQYF
>TRBJ1-2|-|TRBV24-1
CATSEPGETKGYTF
>TRBJ2-7|-|TRBV29-1
CSVEKDSYEQYF
>TRBJ1-1|-|TRBV9
CASSSRGDTEAFF
>TRBJ1-2|-|TRBV24-1
CATSDSQGFHGYTF
>TRBJ2-1|-|TRBV19
CASSIWGLNEQFF
>TRBJ2-7|-|TRBV19
CASSTYPETVYEQYF
>TRBJ1-2|-|TRBV7-9
CASSWTGDGYTF
>TRBJ1-1|-|TRBV19
CASSPGTVGKGFTEAFF
>TRBJ2-1|-|TRBV28
CASRTVRDRGTSGNNEQFF
>TRBJ2-2|-|TRBV27
CASSLRESRWTGELFF
>TRBJ2-7|-|TRBV7-2
CASSGQGADEQYF
>TRBJ2-1|-|TRBV7-2
CASSWADNEQFF
>TRBJ1-1|-|TRBV7-8
CASSLAYTEAEAFF
>TRBJ1-1|-|TRBV28
CASRGAAVAFF
>TRBJ1-5|-|TRBV7-2
CASSLDRGGGQPQHF